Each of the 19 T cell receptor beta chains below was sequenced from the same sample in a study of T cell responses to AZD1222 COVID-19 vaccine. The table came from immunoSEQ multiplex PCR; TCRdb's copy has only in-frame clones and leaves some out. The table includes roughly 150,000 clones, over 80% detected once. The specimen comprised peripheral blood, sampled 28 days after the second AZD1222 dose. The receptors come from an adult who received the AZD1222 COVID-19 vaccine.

In nucleotides, the CDR3 is TGTGCCAGCAGTCCCGTATCCCAAGAGACCCAGTACTTC. It translates to CASSPVSQETQYF. This sequence joins TRBV6-2 or TRBV6-3 and TRBJ2-5; D is ambiguous. Germline-derived CDR1 and CDR2 are MNHEY and SVGEGT. The CDR3 contains 13 residues. Trimming cost V 5 bases and J 1 base, with 8 bases left between them.

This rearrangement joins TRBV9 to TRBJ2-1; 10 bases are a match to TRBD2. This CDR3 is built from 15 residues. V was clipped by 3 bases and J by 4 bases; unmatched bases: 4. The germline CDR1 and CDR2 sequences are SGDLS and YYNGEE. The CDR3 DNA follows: TGTGCCAGCAGCGCTAGCGGGAGCCCATACAATGAGCAGTTCTTC. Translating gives CASSASGSPYNEQFF.

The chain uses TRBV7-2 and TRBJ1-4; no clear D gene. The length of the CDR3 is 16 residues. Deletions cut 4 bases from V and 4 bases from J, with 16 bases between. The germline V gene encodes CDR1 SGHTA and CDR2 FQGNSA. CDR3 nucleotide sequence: TGTGCCAGCAGCTGGACCGGACCGTATGATAATGAAAAACTGTTTTTT. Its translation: CASSWTGPYDNEKLFF. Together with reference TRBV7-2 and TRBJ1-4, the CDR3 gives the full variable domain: GAGVSQSPSNKVTEKGKDVELRCDPISGHTALYWYRQSLGQGLEFLIYFQGNSAPDKSGLPSDRFSAERTGGSVSTLTIQRTQQEDSAVYLCASSWTGPYDNEKLFFGSGTQLSVL.

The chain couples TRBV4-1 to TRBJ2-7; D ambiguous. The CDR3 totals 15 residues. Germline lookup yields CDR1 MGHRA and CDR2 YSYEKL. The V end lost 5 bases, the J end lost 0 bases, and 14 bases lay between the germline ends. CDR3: CASSFGDETSYEQYF. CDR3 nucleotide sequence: TGCGCCAGCAGCTTTGGGGATGAGACCTCCTACGAGCAGTACTTC.

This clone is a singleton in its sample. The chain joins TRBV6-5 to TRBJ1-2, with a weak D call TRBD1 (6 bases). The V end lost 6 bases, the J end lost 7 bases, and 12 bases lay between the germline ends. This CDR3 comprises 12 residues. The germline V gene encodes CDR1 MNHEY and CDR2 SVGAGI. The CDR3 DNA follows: TGTGCCAGCAGAAAACAGGGTAGTGGCTACACCTTC. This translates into CASRKQGSGYTF.

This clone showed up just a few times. The chain's CDR3 is CASSTLRGRGQFEQYF. In DNA form, the CDR3 reads TGTGCCAGCAGCACCCTAAGGGGGCGGGGACAGTTCGAGCAGTACTTC. The J gene is TRBJ2-7, the V gene TRBV7-6; D perhaps matches TRBD1 (7 bases). The CDR3 loop spans 16 amino acids. Trimming pared 5 bases from V and 6 bases from J, leaving 23 bases between. Looked up from germline, CDR1 is SGHVS and CDR2 is FNYEAQ. The whole variable domain, filled in from reference TRBV7-6 and TRBJ2-7, reads GAGVSQSPRYKVTKRGQDVALRCDPISGHVSLYWYRQALGQGPEFLTYFNYEAQQDKSGLPNDRFSAERPEGSISTLTIQRTEQRDSAMYRCASSTLRGRGQFEQYFGPGTRLTVT.

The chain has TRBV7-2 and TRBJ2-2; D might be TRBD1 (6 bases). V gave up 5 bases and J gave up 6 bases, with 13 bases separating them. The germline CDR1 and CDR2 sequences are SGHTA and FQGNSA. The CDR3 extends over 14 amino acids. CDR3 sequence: CASSLRGFPGELFF. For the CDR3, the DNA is TGTGCCAGCAGCCTCAGGGGTTTCCCCGGGGAGCTGTTTTTT.

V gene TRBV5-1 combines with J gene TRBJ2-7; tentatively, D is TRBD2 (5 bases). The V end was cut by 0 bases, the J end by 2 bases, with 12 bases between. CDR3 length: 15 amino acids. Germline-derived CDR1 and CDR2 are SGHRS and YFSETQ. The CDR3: CASSLAGESTYEQYF. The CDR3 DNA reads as TGCGCCAGCAGCTTGGCCGGGGAGAGCACCTACGAGCAGTACTTC.

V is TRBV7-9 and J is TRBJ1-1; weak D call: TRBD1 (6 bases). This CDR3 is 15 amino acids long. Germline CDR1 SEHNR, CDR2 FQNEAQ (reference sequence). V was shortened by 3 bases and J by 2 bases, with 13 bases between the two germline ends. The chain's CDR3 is CASSFRQERNTEAFF. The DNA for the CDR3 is TGTGCCAGCAGCTTCCGACAGGAACGAAACACTGAAGCTTTCTTT.

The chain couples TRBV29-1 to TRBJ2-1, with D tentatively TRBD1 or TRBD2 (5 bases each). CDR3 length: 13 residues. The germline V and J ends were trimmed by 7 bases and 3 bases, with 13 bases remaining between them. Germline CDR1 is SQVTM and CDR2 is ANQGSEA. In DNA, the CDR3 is TGCAGCGGAAACCGGGACCGCTACAATGAGCAGTTCTTC. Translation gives CSGNRDRYNEQFF.

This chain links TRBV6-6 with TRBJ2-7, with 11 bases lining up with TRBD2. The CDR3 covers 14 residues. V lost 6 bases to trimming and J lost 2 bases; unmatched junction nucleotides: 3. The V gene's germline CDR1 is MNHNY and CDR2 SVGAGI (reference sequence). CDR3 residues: CASRTSGGPYEQYF. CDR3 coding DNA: TGTGCCAGCAGAACTAGCGGGGGCCCCTACGAGCAGTACTTC.

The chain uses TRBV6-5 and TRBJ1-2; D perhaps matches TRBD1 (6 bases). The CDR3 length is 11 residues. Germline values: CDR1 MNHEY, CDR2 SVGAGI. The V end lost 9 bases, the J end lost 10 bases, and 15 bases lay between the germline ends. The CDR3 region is CASDGGPSYTF. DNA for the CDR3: TGTGCCAGTGACGGGGGCCCCTCCTACACCTTC.

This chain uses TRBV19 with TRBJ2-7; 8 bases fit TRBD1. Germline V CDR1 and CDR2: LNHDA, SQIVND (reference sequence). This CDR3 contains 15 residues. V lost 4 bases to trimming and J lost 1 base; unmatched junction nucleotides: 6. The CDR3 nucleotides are TGTGCCAGTAGTAACAGGGGGGCTAATTCCTACGAGCAGTACTTC. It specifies CASSNRGANSYEQYF.

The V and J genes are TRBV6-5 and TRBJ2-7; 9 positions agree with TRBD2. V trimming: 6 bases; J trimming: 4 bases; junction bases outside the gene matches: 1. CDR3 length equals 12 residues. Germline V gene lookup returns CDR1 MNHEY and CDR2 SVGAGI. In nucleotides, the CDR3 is TGTGCCAGCAGGACTAGCGGTTACGAGCAGTACTTC. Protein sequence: CASRTSGYEQYF.

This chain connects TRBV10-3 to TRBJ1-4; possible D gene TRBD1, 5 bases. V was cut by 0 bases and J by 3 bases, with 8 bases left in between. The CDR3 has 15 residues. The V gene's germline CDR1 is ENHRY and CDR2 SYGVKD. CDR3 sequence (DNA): TGTGCCATCAGTGAGTCTGGGGGTCCTAATGAAAAACTGTTTTTT. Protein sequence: CAISESGGPNEKLFF.

CDR3 sequence reads: CSASKAASSYEQYF. Here the CDR3 DNA reads TGCAGTGCTAGTAAGGCGGCAAGCTCCTACGAGCAGTACTTC. The chain links TRBV20-1 to TRBJ2-7; no firm D call. V gave up 3 bases and J gave up 0 bases, with 12 bases separating them. CDR3 length equals 14 residues. The germline V gene encodes CDR1 DFQATT and CDR2 SNEGSKA (reference sequence).

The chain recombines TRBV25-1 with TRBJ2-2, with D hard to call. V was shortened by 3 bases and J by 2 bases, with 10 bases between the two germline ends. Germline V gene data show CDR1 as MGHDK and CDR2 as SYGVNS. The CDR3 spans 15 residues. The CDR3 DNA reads TGTGCCAGCAGTGACAATAAGGACAACACCGGGGAGCTGTTTTTT. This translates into CASSDNKDNTGELFF. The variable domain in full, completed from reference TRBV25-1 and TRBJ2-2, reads EADIYQTPRYLVIGTGKKITLECSQTMGHDKMYWYQQDPGMELHLIHYSYGVNSTEKGDLSSESTVSRIRTEHFPLTLESARPSHTSQYLCASSDNKDNTGELFFGEGSRLTVL.

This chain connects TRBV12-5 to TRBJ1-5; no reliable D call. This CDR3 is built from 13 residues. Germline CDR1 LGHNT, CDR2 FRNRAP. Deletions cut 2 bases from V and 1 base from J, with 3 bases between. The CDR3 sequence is CASGLYSNQPQHF. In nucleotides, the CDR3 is TGTGCTAGTGGTTTGTACAGCAATCAGCCCCAGCATTTT.

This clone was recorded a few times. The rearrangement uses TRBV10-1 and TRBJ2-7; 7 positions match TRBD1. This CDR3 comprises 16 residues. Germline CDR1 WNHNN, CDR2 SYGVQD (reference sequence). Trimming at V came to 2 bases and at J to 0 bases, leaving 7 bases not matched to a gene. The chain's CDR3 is CASSEAVGDSSYEQYF. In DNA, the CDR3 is TGCGCCAGCAGTGAGGCAGTCGGGGACAGCTCCTACGAGCAGTACTTC.